The subject of this entry is one TCR beta chain. The time point is: pre-treatment sample, taken before nivolumab and TIL therapy. The data were obtained in a study of TIL therapy for anti-PD-1-resistant metastatic lung cancer. V shed 3 bases, J shed 0 bases, and the junction held 4 bases outside the gene matches. Looked up from germline, CDR1 is MDHEN and CDR2 is SYDVKM. CDR3 length: 16 amino acids. The libraries were made with immunoSEQ v3. The repertoire was sequenced with immunoSEQ multiplex PCR; TCRdb's copy has only in-frame clones and lacks some. The sample yields tens of thousands of clones, around four fifths seen once.

The rearrangement joins TRBV28 to TRBJ2-3; TRBD2 matches at 9 bases. This specimen consisted of blood, obtained at baseline. This receptor was identified in a person aged 25-80 years with non-small cell lung cancer. The CDR3 spells CASSFLAGDSTDTQYF. The DNA for the CDR3 is TGTGCCAGCAGTTTTTTAGCGGGGGATAGCACAGATACGCAGTATTTT.